Detailed here is one T cell receptor beta chain. This clonotype was counted ten times or more. The antigen it binds to is not known. Per-nucleotide qualities are absent, and no much larger clonotype sits a single base away. The instrument was an Illumina MiSeq. TCRdb trimmed the raw reads at Q25, called clones with MiXCR and kept productive beta chains. Every distinct CDR3 protein forms one entry, paired with its most common genes and DNA. Across this sample there are tens of thousands of distinct CDR3 sequences, with 10% to 15% seen only once. Around 8% of the sample is taken by the ten largest. The source of the sample is a study of type 1 regulatory T cells (dated by TCRdb to the early 2020s). The study in broad terms: The study characterized an in vitro protocol that generated a Tr1-enriched, alloantigen-specific CD4 T cell product named T-allo10. T-allo10 was being evaluated clinically in patients with hematological malignancies who were receiving allogeneic hematopoietic stem cell transplantation. Study-wide findings and limitations: Tr1 cells showed a more restricted TCR repertoire than non-Tr1 cells, which the study interpreted as alloantigen-induced clonal expansion.

Including the terminal cysteine and phenylalanine, the CDR3 comprises 15 residues. Solely the CDR3 DNA is kept, with 45 bases framed from the first base. CDR1 MNHNS and CDR2 SASEGT are derived from the germline V gene. V drops 2 bases and J drops 3 bases, leaving 14 bases in between. The chain is encoded by TRBV6-1 joined to TRBJ2-7; no D gene call is confident. Sequencing was carried out using cultured non-Tr1 T cells, either the whole culture or a sorted T cell fraction (not recorded which). The sample's cell subset or site label is to be understood as: non-Tr1 population from the T-allo10 product. This clonotype was sampled from a human donor in good health. The nucleotide sequence is TGTGCCAGCAGTGAATGGCAGGCACCCTTCTACGAGCAGTACTTC. Its translation is CASSEWQAPFYEQYF.